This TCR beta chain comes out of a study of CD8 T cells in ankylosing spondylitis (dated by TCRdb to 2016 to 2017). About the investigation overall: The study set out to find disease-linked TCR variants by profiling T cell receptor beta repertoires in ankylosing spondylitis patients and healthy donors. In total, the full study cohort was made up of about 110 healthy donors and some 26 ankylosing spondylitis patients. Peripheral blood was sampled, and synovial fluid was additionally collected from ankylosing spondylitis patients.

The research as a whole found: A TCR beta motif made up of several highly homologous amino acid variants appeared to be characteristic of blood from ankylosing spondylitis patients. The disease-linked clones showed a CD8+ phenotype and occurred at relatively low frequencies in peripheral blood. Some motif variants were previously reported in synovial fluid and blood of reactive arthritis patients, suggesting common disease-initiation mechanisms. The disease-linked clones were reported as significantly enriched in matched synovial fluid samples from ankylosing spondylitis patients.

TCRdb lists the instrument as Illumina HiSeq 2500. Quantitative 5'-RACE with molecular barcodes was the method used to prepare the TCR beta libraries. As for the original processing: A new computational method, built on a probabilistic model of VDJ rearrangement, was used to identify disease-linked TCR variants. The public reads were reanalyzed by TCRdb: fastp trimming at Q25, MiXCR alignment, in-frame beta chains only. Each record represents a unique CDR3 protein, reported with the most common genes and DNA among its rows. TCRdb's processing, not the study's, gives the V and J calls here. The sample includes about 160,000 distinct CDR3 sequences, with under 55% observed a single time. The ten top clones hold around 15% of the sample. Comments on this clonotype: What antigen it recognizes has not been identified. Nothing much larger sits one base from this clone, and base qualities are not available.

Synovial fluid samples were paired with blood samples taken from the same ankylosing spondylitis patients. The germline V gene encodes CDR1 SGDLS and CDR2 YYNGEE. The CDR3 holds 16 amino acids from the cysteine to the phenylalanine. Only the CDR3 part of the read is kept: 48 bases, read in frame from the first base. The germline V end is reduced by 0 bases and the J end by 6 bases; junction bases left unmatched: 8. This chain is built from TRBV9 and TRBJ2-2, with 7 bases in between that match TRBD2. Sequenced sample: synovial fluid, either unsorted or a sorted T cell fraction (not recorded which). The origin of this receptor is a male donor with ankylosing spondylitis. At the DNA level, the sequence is TGTGCCAGCAGCGTAGCCCGGGAGGACTTCCCCGGGGAGCTGTTTTTT. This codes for CASSVAREDFPGELFF. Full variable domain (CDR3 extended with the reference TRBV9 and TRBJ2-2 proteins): DSGVTQTPKHLITATGQRVTLRCSPRSGDLSVYWYQQSLDQGLQFLIQYYNGEERAKGNILERFSAQQFPDLHSELNLSSLELGDSALYFCASSVAREDFPGELFFGEGSRLTVL.